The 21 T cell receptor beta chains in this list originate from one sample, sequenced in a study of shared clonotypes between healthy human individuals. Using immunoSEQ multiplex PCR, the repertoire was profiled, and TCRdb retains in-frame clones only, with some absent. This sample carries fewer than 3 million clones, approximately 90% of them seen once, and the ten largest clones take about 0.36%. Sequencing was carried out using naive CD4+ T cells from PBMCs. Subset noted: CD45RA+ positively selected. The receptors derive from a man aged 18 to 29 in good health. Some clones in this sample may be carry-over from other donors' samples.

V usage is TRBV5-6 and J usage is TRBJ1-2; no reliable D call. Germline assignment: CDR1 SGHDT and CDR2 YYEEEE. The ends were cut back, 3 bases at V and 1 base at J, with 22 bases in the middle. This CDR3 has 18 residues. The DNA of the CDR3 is TGTGCCAGCAGCTCACGTCTTAATTCTGGCTATTTTAACTATGGCTACACCTTC. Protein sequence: CASSSRLNSGYFNYGYTF. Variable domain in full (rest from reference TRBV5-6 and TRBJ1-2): DAGVTQSPTHLIKTRGQQVTLRCSPKSGHDTVSWYQQALGQGPQFIFQYYEEEERQRGNFPDRFSGHQFPNYSSELNVNALLLGDSALYLCASSSRLNSGYFNYGYTFGSGTRLTVV.

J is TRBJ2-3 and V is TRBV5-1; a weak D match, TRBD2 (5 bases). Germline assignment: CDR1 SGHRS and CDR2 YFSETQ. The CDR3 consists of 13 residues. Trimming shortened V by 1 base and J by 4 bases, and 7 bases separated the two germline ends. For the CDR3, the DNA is TGCGCCAGCAGCTTGTGGGGAGCAGATACGCAGTATTTT. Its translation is CASSLWGADTQYF.

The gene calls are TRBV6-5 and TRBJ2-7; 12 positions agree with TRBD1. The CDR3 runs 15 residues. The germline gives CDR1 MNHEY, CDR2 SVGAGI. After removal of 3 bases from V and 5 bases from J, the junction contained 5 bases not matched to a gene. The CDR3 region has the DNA TGTGCCAGCAGTTATCTCCGGGACAGGGGGCACGAGCAGTACTTC. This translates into CASSYLRDRGHEQYF.

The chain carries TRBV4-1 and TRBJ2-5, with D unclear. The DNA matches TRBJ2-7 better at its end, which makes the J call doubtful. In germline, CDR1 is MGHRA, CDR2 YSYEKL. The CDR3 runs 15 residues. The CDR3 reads CASSQTLTPTGEQYF. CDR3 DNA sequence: TGCGCCAGCAGCCAGACTTTGACCCCCACGGGCGAGCAGTACTTC.

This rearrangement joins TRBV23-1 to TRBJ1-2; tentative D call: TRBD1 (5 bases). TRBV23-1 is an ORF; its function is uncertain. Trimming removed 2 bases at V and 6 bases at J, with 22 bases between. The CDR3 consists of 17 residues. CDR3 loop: CASSQTLAGRSRDGYTF. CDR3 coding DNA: TGCGCCAGCAGTCAAACCCTGGCAGGGAGATCGAGGGATGGCTACACCTTC.

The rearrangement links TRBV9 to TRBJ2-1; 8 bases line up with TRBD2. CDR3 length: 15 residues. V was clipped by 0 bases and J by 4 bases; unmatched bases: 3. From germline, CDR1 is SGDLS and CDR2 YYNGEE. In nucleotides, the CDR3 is TGTGCCAGCAGCGTAGTCAGCGGGAGATACAATGAGCAGTTCTTC. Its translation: CASSVVSGRYNEQFF.

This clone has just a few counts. In nucleotides, the CDR3 is TGTGCCAGCAGCCCCCACACCGGGACAGGGAGCTACGAGCAGTACTTC. Amino acids: CASSPHTGTGSYEQYF. This chain joins TRBV9 and TRBJ2-7; 9 nucleotides agree with TRBD1. CDR1 and CDR2 from the germline V gene are SGDLS and YYNGEE. Germline trimming cut 4 bases from V and 3 bases from J; bases unmatched to any gene: 11. The CDR3 is 16 residues long.

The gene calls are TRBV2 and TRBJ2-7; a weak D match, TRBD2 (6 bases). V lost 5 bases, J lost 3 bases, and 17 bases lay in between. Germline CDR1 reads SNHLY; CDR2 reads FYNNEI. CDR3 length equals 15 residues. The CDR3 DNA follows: TGTGCCAGCAGTTGGACTGCGGGGTTAGACTACGAGCAGTACTTC. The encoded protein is CASSWTAGLDYEQYF.

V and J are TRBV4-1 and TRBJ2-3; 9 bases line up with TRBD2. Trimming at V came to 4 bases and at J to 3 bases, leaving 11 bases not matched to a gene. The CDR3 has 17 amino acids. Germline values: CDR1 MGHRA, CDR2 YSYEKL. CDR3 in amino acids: CASSPLVSGRGTDTQYF. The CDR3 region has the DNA TGCGCCAGCAGCCCCCTGGTTAGCGGGAGAGGTACAGATACGCAGTATTTT.

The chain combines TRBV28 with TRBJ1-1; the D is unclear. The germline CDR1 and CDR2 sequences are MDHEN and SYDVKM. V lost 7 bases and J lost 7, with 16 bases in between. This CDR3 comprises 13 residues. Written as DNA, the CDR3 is TGTGCCAGCACCCTATTCGGGAGACATGAAGCTTTCTTT. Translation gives CASTLFGRHEAFF.

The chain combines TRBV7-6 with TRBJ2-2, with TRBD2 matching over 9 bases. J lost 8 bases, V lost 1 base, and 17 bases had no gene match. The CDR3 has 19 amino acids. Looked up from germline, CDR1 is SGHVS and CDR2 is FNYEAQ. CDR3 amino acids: CASSLVFPSGTLDFGELFF. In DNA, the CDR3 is TGTGCCAGCAGCTTAGTTTTCCCTAGCGGGACCCTCGATTTTGGGGAGCTGTTTTTT.

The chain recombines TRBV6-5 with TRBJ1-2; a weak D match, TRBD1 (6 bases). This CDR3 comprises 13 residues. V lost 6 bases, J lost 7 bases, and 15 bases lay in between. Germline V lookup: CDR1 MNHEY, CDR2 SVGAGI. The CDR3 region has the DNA TGTGCCAGCAGACAGGACAGCTCGGGTGGCTACACCTTC. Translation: CASRQDSSGGYTF.

The CDR3 loop reads CASSLGYGGNQPQHF. In nucleotides, the CDR3 is TGCGCCAGCAGCTTGGGTTATGGGGGTAATCAGCCCCAGCATTTT. The V call is TRBV5-1, the J call TRBJ1-5, with a possible D match to TRBD1 (5 bases). The CDR3 length is 15 residues. V gave up 0 bases and J gave up 4 bases, with 11 bases separating them. CDR1 and CDR2 (germline): SGHRS, YFSETQ.

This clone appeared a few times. The DNA for the CDR3 is TGCGCCAGCAGCCAATCGCAGGGACATCAGCCCCAGCATTTT. Its protein is CASSQSQGHQPQHF. The chain has TRBV4-1 and TRBJ1-5, with a possible D match to TRBD1 (5 bases). The CDR3 contains 14 residues. Germline CDR1 is MGHRA and CDR2 is YSYEKL. V was shortened by 2 bases and J by 5 bases, with 10 bases between the two germline ends.

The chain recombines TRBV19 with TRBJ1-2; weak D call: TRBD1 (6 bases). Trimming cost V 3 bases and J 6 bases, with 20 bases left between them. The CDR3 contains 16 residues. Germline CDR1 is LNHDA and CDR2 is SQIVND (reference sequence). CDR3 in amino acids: CASSIMAWRGEHGYTF. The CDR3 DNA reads TGTGCCAGTAGTATCATGGCGTGGAGGGGGGAGCATGGCTACACCTTC.

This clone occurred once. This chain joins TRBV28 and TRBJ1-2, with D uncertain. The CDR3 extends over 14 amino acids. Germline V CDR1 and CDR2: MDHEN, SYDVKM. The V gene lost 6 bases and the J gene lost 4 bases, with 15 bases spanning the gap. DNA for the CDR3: TGTGCCAGCAGCTTACTCGGGAAGATCTATGGCTACACCTTC. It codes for CASSLLGKIYGYTF.

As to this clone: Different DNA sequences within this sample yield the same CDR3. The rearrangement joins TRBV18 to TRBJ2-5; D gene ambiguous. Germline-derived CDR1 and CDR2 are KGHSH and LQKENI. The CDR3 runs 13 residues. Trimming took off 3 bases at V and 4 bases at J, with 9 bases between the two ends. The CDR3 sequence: CASSPSTGETQYF. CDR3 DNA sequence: TGTGCCAGCTCACCTAGTACCGGAGAGACCCAGTACTTC.

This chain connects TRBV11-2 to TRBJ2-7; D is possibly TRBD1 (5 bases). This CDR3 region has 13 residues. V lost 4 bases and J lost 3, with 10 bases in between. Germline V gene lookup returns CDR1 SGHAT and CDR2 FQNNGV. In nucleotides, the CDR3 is TGTGCCAGCAGCTCCCCAAGGGGCTACGAGCAGTACTTC. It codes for CASSSPRGYEQYF.

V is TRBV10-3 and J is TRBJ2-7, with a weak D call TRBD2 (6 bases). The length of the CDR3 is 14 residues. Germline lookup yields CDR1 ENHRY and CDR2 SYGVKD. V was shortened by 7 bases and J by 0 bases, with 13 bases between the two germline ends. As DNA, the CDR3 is TGTGCCATCATGGGTGGGAGGAGCTCCTACGAGCAGTACTTC. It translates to CAIMGGRSSYEQYF.

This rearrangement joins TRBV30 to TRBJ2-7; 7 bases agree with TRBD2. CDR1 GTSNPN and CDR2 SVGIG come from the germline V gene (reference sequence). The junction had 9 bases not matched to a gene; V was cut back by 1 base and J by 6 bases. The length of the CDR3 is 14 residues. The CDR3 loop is CAWSGLSGIAEQYF. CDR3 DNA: TGTGCCTGGAGTGGTTTAAGCGGGATCGCCGAGCAGTACTTC.

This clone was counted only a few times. The CDR3 DNA is TGTGCCAGTACTTCGATAGCGGGAGGCTCCTACGAGCAGTACTTC. Protein sequence: CASTSIAGGSYEQYF. The V and J genes are TRBV19 and TRBJ2-7, with 10 bases matching TRBD2. The CDR3 spans 15 residues. CDR1 LNHDA and CDR2 SQIVND come from the germline V gene (reference sequence). J lost 0 bases, V lost 7 bases, and 6 bases had no gene match.